One sample yielded the 3 T cell receptor beta chains listed below, sequenced in a study of T cell changes during pregnancy in multiple sclerosis (dated 2019 in TCRdb). The library was produced with the immunoSEQ multiplex PCR assay. TCRdb obtained this table from immuneACCESS and retained in-frame rearrangements with V and J assigned. These tables miss some clones; where compared with another copy, unresolved V genes account for less than half of the shortfall, and the remainder is unexplained. Within this sample are 55,000 to 80,000 clones, with around 93% of them counted one time only. The ten largest clones add up to 2.5% to 4% of the sample. The sample was CD8+ T cells from peripheral blood mononuclear cells, taken in the second trimester of pregnancy. The receptors were sampled from a female donor with multiple sclerosis, enrolled in a pregnancy study.

J is TRBJ2-5 and V is TRBV7-9, with D perhaps matching TRBD2 (6 bases). The CDR3 covers 14 residues. With 5 bases removed from V and 4 bases from J, the gap between germline ends came to 14 bases. Germline V lookup: CDR1 SEHNR, CDR2 FQNEAQ (reference sequence). The CDR3 nucleotides read TGTGCCAGCAGCCTCGTACGACTAGGAGAGACCCAGTACTTC. Translated: CASSLVRLGETQYF. The entire variable domain, with the rest obtained from reference TRBV7-9 and TRBJ2-5, is as follows: DTGVSQNPRHKITKRGQNVTFRCDPISEHNRLYWYRQTLGQGPEFLTYFQNEAQLEKSRLLSDRFSAERPKGSFSTLEIQRTEQGDSAMYLCASSLVRLGETQYFGPGTRLLVL.

This clone was picked up one time. J is TRBJ2-3 and V is TRBV2, with TRBD1 matching over 10 bases. V lost 9 bases and J lost 6; bases outside the gene matches: 15. The CDR3 loop spans 16 amino acids. CDR1 SNHLY and CDR2 FYNNEI come from the germline V gene. DNA of the CDR3: TGTGCCAGGACTATCGGAGGACAGGGGGTTGGGGATACGCAGTATTTT. It codes for CARTIGGQGVGDTQYF.

This clone was found once. The gene calls are TRBV2 and TRBJ1-1; D is uncertain. The CDR3 contains 11 residues. Germline CDR1 is SNHLY and CDR2 is FYNNEI. The CDR3 is CGAGMNTEAFF. The DNA for the CDR3 is TGTGGGGCGGGGATGAACACTGAAGCTTTCTTT.